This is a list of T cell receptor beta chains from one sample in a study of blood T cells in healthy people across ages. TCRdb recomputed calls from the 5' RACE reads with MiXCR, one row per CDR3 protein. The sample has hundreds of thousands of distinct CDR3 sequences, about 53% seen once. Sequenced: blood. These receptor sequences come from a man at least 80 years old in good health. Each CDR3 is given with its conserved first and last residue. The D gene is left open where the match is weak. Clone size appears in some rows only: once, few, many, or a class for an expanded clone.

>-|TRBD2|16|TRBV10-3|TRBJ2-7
CAIKETSGGSYNEQYF
TGTGCCATCAAGGAGACTAGCGGGGGCTCCTACAATGAGCAGTACTTC
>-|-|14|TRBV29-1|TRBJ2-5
CSVSNSSRKETQYF
TGCAGCGTATCTAATTCCAGCCGAAAAGAGACCCAGTACTTC
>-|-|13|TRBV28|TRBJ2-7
CASSAGLIYEQYF
TGTGCCAGCAGTGCCGGGCTCATCTACGAGCAGTACTTC
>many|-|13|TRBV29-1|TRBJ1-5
CSVGDYSNQPQHF
TGCAGCGTAGGGGATTATAGCAATCAGCCCCAGCATTTT
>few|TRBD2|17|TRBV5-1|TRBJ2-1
CASSLEGGSGRRNEQFF
TGCGCCAGCAGCTTGGAAGGAGGTAGCGGGAGGAGGAATGAGCAGTTCTTC
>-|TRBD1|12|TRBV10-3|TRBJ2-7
CATGQGRYEQYF
TGTGCCACCGGACAGGGGAGGTACGAGCAGTACTTC
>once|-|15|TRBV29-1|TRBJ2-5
CSVEDLRRAQEIQYF
TGCAGCGTTGAAGATCTAAGGAGGGCCCAAGAGATCCAGTACTTC
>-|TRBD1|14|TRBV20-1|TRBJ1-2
CSARPTGTNYGYTF
TGCAGTGCTAGGCCGACAGGGACTAACTATGGCTACACCTTC
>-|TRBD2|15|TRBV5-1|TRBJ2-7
CASSLKGLAGYEQYF
TGCGCCAGCAGCTTGAAAGGACTAGCGGGCTACGAGCAGTACTTC
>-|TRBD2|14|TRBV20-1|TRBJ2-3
CSATPGSGSRYAYF
TGCAGTGCTACCCCCGGGAGCGGGAGCAGATACGCGTATTTT
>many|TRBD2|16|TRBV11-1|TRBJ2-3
CASSKTLGLADRYAYF
TGTGCCAGCAGCAAGACCCTGGGACTAGCGGATAGATACGCGTATTTT
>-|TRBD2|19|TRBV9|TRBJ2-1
CASSGRREAGGPAYNEQFF
TGTGCCAGCAGCGGAAGGAGGGAAGCGGGGGGGCCCGCCTACAATGAGCAGTTCTTC
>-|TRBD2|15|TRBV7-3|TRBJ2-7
CASSTTSGSIHEQYF
TGTGCCAGCAGCACAACTAGCGGGAGTATCCACGAGCAGTACTTC
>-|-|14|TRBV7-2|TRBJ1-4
CASRKGGANEKLFF
TGTGCCAGCAGAAAAGGGGGAGCTAATGAAAAACTGTTTTTT
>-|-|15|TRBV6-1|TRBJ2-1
CASTTTRGPSGEQFF
TGTGCCAGCACCACAACCCGAGGGCCCAGCGGTGAGCAGTTCTTC
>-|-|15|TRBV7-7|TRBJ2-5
CASSLVTAPQETQYF
TGTGCCAGCAGCTTAGTAACAGCCCCTCAAGAGACCCAGTACTTC
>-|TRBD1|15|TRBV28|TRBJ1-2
CASSLGTANPRGYTF
TGTGCCAGCAGTTTAGGGACAGCCAACCCTCGGGGCTACACCTTC
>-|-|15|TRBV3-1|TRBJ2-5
CASSQPGFRQETQYF
TGTGCCAGCAGCCAACCGGGCTTCAGGCAGGAGACCCAGTACTTC
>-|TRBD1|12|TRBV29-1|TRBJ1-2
CSVGTGGDGYTF
TGCAGCGTTGGGACAGGGGGCGATGGCTACACCTTC
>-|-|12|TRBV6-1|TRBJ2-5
CASRPLGNEQYF
TGTGCCAGCAGACCCCTGGGAAATGAGCAGTACTTC
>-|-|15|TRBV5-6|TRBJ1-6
CASSLSGAKNAPLHF
TGTGCCAGCAGCTTAAGTGGGGCGAAGAATGCACCCCTCCACTTT
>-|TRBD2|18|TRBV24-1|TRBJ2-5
CATSDSSSSGSVYDEQYF
TGTGCCACCAGTGATTCCTCTTCTAGCGGGAGTGTCTACGATGAGCAGTACTTC
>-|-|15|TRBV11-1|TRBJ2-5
CASSLKSGGLGTQYF
TGTGCCAGCAGCTTAAAGTCCGGGGGACTGGGGACCCAGTACTTC
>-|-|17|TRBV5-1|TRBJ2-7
CASSPGLVPGPSYEQYF
TGCGCCAGCAGCCCGGGGCTGGTTCCGGGGCCTTCCTACGAGCAGTACTTC
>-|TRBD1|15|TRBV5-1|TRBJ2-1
CASSRKPGGRNEQFF
TGCGCCAGCAGCCGTAAGCCAGGGGGAAGGAATGAGCAGTTCTTC
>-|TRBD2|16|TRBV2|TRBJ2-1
CASNAGLAGGNNEQFF
TGTGCCAGCAACGCCGGACTAGCGGGAGGCAACAATGAGCAGTTCTTC
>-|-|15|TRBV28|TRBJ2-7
CASFPDMASAYEQYF
TGTGCCAGCTTCCCTGACATGGCGTCCGCCTACGAGCAGTACTTC
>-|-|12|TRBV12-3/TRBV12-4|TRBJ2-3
CASSPEHRYAYF
TGTGCCAGCAGTCCTGAGCACAGATACGCGTATTTT
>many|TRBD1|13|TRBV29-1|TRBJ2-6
CSVEGGTVNVLTF
TGCAGCGTTGAAGGTGGGACAGTCAACGTCCTGACTTTC
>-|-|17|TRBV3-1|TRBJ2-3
CASSRIRGLAGERYAYF
TGTGCCAGCAGCCGAATCAGGGGTCTTGCGGGGGAAAGATACGCGTATTTT
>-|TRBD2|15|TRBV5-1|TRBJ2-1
CASMGLVGGYNEQFF
TGCGCCAGCATGGGACTAGTGGGAGGATACAATGAGCAGTTCTTC
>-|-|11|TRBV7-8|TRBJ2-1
CASSLDYEQFF
TGTGCCAGCAGCCTAGACTATGAGCAGTTCTTC
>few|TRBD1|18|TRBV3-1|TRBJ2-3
CASSHHGQGRGSHRDAYF
TGTGCCAGCAGCCATCATGGACAGGGGCGAGGTTCCCACAGAGACGCGTATTTT
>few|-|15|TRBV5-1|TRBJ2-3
CASSPLGIATDTQYF
TGCGCCAGCAGCCCCCTGGGGATTGCCACAGATACGCAGTATTTT
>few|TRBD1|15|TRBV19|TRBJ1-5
CASSSRQGGNQPQHF
TGTGCCAGTAGTAGCAGACAGGGAGGCAATCAGCCCCAGCATTTT
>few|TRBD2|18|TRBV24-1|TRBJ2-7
CATSDRTSGSDPYCEQYF
TGTGCCACCAGTGACAGGACTAGCGGGAGCGATCCTTATTGCGAGCAGTACTTC
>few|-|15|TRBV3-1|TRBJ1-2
CASSRYSTEPYGYTF
TGTGCCAGCAGCCGCTACTCGACTGAACCCTATGGCTACACCTTC
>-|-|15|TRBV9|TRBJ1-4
CASSANGGGGEKLFF
TGTGCCAGCAGCGCCAACGGGGGCGGGGGTGAAAAACTGTTTTTT
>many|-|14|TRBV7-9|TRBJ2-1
CASSFRLGYNEQFF
TGTGCCAGCAGCTTTCGACTAGGCTACAATGAGCAGTTCTTC
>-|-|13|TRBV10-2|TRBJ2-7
CASSTSSYNEQYF
TGCGCCAGCAGTACCTCATCCTACAATGAGCAGTACTTC